Presented here are 10 T cell receptor beta chains from one specimen sequenced in a study of T cells in Graves' hyperthyroidism and ophthalmopathy. TCR beta CDR3 sequences were amplified from RNA transcripts. An initial round of RT-PCR targeting the TCR CDR3 relied on the HTBI primer set. In TCRdb, the multiplex PCR reads were re-called with MiXCR into one record per CDR3 protein. This sample has about 840,000 distinct CDR3 sequences, with about two fifths found just once. Source material: blood. The receptors were sampled from a man aged 18-30 years with Graves' hyperthyroidism.

In its sample, this clonotype was seen many times. The chain is built from TRBV7-3 and TRBJ2-6; the match to TRBD2 covers 11 bases. This CDR3 region has 14 residues. V trimming: 5 bases; J trimming: 14 bases; junction bases outside the gene matches: 8. Germline CDR1 SGHTA, CDR2 FQGTGA. The CDR3 DNA reads TGTGCCAGCAGCGTCGGACTAGCGGGCGCTTTCCTGACTTTC. Protein product: CASSVGLAGAFLTF.

The rearrangement links TRBV7-9 to TRBJ1-6; 9 nucleotides align to TRBD1. V shed 2 bases, J shed 10 bases, and the junction held 9 bases outside the gene matches. Germline assignment: CDR1 SEHNR and CDR2 FQNEAQ (reference sequence). The CDR3 runs to 16 residues. In DNA form, the CDR3 reads TGTGCCAGCAGCTTACAGCCGACAGGGGGGGAATCACCCCTCCACTTT. It encodes CASSLQPTGGESPLHF.

The V call is TRBV5-8, the J call TRBJ1-2; 8 nucleotides match TRBD1. Germline assignment: CDR1 SGHTS and CDR2 YDEGEE. The CDR3 has 16 amino acids. V shed 2 bases and J 6 bases; nucleotides not matched to a gene: 12. The CDR3 DNA is TGTGCCAGCAGCTTAGGGGGCGGACAGGGATCAGATGGCTACACCTTC. This translates into CASSLGGGQGSDGYTF. Based on the CDR3 plus reference TRBV5-8 and TRBJ1-2, the full variable domain is EAGVTQSPTHLIKTRGQQATLRCSPISGHTSVYWYQQALGLGLQFLLWYDEGEERNRGNFPPRFSGRQFPNYSSELNVNALELEDSALYLCASSLGGGQGSDGYTFGSGTRLTVV.

In the case of this clonotype: With a much larger clone just one base away, this may be a read error. The chain has TRBV12-3 or TRBV12-4 and TRBJ2-5; no definite D call. CDR3 size: 14 residues. This CDR3 is CARSPYTNEETQYF. DNA for the CDR3: TGTGCCCGCAGTCCCTATACTAACGAAGAGACCCAGTACTTC.

This clonotype occurred many times. This sequence joins TRBV29-1 and TRBJ2-7, with a possible D match to TRBD2 (5 bases). Looked up from germline, CDR1 is SQVTM and CDR2 is ANQGSEA. This CDR3 has 14 amino acids. V was trimmed by 8 bases and J by 2 bases, leaving 19 bases between them. CDR3 residues: CSISGGQAPYEQYF. As DNA, the CDR3 is TGCAGCATCTCAGGCGGGCAGGCGCCCTACGAGCAGTACTTC.

This clonotype was detected a few times. This chain links TRBV5-1 with TRBJ2-7; D possibly uses TRBD1 or TRBD2 (6 bases each). V was cut by 0 bases and J by 7 bases, with 17 bases left in between. CDR3 length: 15 amino acids. Germline CDR1 and CDR2: SGHRS and YFSETQ. CDR3 DNA sequence: TGCGCCAGCAGCTTGGAGGGGACACCGGGGGAGGAGCAGTACTTC. Translated, it gives CASSLEGTPGEEQYF. Full variable domain (remainder filled in from reference TRBV5-1 and TRBJ2-7): KAGVTQTPRYLIKTRGQQVTLSCSPISGHRSVSWYQQTPGQGLQFLFEYFSETQRNKGNFPGRFSGRQFSNSRSEMNVSTLELGDSALYLCASSLEGTPGEEQYFGPGTRLTVT.

This clonotype was detected many times. J is TRBJ1-5 and V is TRBV7-9; D not resolved. Between the trimmed V and J ends, which lost 1 base and 9 bases, there was a span of 10 bases. The CDR3 is made up of 13 amino acids. Germline V gene data show CDR1 as SEHNR and CDR2 as FQNEAQ (reference sequence). The CDR3 region is CASSLGDSGPQHF. Written as DNA, the CDR3 is TGTGCCAGCAGCTTAGGCGATTCCGGGCCCCAGCATTTT.

The table lists this clonotype with many counts. The chain carries TRBV29-1 and TRBJ1-2; TRBD1 matches 8 bases. Per germline, CDR1 SQVTM and CDR2 ANQGSEA. Unmatched junction bases numbered 4, after V lost 3 bases and J lost 7 bases. This CDR3 has 12 amino acids. The CDR3 region is CSVDQGALGYTF. The CDR3 bases are TGCAGCGTTGACCAGGGGGCGCTTGGCTACACCTTC.

The chain combines TRBV15 with TRBJ1-2; 9 bases line up with TRBD1. The junction had 8 bases not matched to a gene; V was cut back by 3 bases and J by 6 bases. Germline loops: CDR1 LNHNV, CDR2 YYDKDF (reference sequence). The CDR3 has 15 residues. CDR3 residues: CATSSYRDRADGYTF. Here the CDR3 DNA reads TGTGCCACCAGCAGCTACCGGGACAGGGCTGATGGCTACACCTTC.

This clonotype appeared many times. V gene TRBV20-1 combines with J gene TRBJ1-5, with 7 bases fitting TRBD1. Germline loops: CDR1 DFQATT, CDR2 SNEGSKA (reference sequence). This CDR3 comprises 14 residues. V lost 5 bases and J lost 7; bases outside the gene matches: 11. The CDR3 region has the DNA TGCAGTGCTGAAAGACAGGGAAGATGGCAGCCCCAGCATTTT. The encoded protein is CSAERQGRWQPQHF.